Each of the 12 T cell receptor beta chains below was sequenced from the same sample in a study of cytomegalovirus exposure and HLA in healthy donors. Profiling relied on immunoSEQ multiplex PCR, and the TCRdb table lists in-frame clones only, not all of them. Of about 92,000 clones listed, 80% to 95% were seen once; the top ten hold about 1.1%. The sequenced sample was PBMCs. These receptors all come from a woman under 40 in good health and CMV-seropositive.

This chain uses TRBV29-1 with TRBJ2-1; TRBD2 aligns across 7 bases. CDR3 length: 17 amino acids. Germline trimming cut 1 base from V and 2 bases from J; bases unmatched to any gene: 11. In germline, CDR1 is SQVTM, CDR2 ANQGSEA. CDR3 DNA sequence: TGCAGCGTTGAAGGTGGTCCTAGCGGTGGAACCTACAATGAGCAGTTCTTC. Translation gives CSVEGGPSGGTYNEQFF.

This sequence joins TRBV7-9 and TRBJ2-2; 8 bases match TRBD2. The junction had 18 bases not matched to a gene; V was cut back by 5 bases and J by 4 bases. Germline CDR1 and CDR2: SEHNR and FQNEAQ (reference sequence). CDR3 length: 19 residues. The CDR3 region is CASSLLAPAGGRFTGELFF. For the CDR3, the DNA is TGTGCCAGCAGCCTCCTCGCGCCGGCGGGAGGTCGATTCACCGGGGAGCTGTTTTTT.

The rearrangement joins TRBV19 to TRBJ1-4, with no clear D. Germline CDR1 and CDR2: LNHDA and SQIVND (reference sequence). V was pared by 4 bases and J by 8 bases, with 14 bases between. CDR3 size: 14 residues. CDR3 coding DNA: TGTGCCAGTAGTACGCAGCCCTTCGGGGAAAAACTGTTTTTT. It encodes CASSTQPFGEKLFF.

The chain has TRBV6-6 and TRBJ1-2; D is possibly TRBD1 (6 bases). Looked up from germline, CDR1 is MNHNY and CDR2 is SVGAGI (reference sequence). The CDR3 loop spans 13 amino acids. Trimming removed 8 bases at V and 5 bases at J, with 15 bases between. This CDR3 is CASGRQDSYGYTF. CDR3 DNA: TGTGCCAGCGGACGACAGGACTCTTATGGCTACACCTTC.

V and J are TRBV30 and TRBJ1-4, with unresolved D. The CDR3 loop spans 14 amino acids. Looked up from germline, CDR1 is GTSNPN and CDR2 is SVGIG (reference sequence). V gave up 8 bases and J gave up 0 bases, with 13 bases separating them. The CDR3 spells CAVAGETTNEKLFF. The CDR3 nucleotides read TGTGCCGTAGCTGGGGAGACAACTAATGAAAAACTGTTTTTT.

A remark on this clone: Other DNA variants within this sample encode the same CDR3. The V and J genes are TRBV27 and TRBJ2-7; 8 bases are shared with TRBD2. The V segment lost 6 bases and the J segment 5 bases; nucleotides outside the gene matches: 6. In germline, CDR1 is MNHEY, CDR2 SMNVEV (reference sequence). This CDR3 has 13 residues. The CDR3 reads CASRREGLNEQYF. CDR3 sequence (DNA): TGTGCCAGCAGACGGGAGGGCCTCAACGAGCAGTACTTC.

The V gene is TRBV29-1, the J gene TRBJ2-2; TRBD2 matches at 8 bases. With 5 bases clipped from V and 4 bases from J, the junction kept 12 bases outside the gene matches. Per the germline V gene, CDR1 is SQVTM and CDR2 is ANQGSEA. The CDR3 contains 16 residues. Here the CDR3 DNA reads TGCAGCGTTTATAAAAGCGGGAGCGGGGGCACCGGGGAGCTGTTTTTT. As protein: CSVYKSGSGGTGELFF.

CDR3: CASRYRVPPYQPQHF. The CDR3 DNA is TGTGCCAGCAGATACAGGGTTCCTCCCTATCAGCCCCAGCATTTT. The gene calls are TRBV28 and TRBJ1-5, with D perhaps TRBD1 (6 bases). Germline loops: CDR1 MDHEN, CDR2 SYDVKM. This CDR3 spans 15 amino acids. The V end lost 6 bases, the J end lost 5 bases, and 17 bases lay between the germline ends.

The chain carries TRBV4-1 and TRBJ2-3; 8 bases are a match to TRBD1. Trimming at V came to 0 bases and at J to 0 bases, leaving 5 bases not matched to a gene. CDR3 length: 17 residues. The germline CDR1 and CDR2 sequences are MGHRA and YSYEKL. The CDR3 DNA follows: TGCGCCAGCAGCCAAGATCAATGGACAGGGAGCACAGATACGCAGTATTTT. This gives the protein CASSQDQWTGSTDTQYF.

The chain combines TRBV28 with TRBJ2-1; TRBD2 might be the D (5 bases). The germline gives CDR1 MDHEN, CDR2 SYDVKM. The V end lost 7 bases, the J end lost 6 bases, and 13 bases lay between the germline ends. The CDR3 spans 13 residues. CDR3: CASTLGRGNEQFF. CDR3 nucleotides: TGTGCCAGCACCCTCGGCCGGGGCAATGAGCAGTTCTTC.

The CDR3 loop reads CASSLRLAATYEQYF. The CDR3 DNA reads TGTGCCAGCAGCCTCCGACTAGCGGCTACCTACGAGCAGTACTTC. The rearrangement links TRBV28 to TRBJ2-7, with TRBD2 matching over 9 bases. The CDR3 loop spans 15 amino acids. Germline CDR1 reads MDHEN; CDR2 reads SYDVKM. V was clipped by 6 bases and J by 2 bases; unmatched bases: 8.

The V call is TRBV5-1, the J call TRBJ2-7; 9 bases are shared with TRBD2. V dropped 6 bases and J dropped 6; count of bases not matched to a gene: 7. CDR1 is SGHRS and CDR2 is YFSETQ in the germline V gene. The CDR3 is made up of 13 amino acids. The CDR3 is CASKSTSGVEQYF. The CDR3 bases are TGCGCCAGCAAGTCGACTAGCGGTGTCGAGCAGTACTTC. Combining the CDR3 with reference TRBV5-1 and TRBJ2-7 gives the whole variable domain KAGVTQTPRYLIKTRGQQVTLSCSPISGHRSVSWYQQTPGQGLQFLFEYFSETQRNKGNFPGRFSGRQFSNSRSEMNVSTLELGDSALYLCASKSTSGVEQYFGPGTRLTVT.